This T cell receptor (beta chain) was found in a study of control samples from healthy donors and cancer patients. Germline lookup yields CDR1 SGDLS and CDR2 YYNGEE. The V end was cut by 2 bases, the J end by 1 base, with 12 bases between. CDR3 length equals 15 residues. Produced via immunoSEQ multiplex PCR; TCRdb's table is partial and in-frame only. The sample lists under 150,000 clones; roughly 91% were seen once. This sequence was found in a woman aged 70-85 years in good health. Input material: blood. The chain has TRBV9 and TRBJ1-1; D might be TRBD1 (6 bases). CDR3 sequence: CASSVGQPPNTEAFF. The CDR3 region has the DNA TGTGCCAGCAGCGTTGGACAGCCGCCGAACACTGAAGCTTTCTTT.